This record looks at one T cell receptor (beta chain) sequence and its context. This sample was taken from a study of blood T cell repertoires in COVID-19. Study-wide background: The origin of the acute and convalescent COVID-19 samples was the United States, Italy and Spain. PBMCs, B-cell-depleted T cells, or T cells were the source of the cDNA or gDNA that made up the material.

Study processing details: For nucleated cells, counts were estimated from reference gene primer amplification. Generated by immunoSEQ multiplex PCR, the TCRdb table keeps only in-frame clones and is missing some. That table gives V, J and clone size, and the DNA gave D and trimming. The sample includes 150,000 or so clones, 88% of them seen just once. Germline V gene data show CDR1 as GTSNPN and CDR2 as SVGIG (reference sequence). The CDR3 spans 16 residues. V lost 3 bases and J lost 0, with 15 bases in between. The specimen was peripheral blood. This receptor was identified in a human donor in a cohort sampled during active COVID-19. The rearrangement uses TRBV30 and TRBJ2-1; perhaps TRBD2 as D (6 bases). The CDR3 here is CAWRIVGGSSYNEQFF. DNA for the CDR3: TGTGCCTGGAGGATCGTGGGGGGAAGCTCCTACAATGAGCAGTTCTTC.